What follows describes a single T cell receptor (beta chain). What antigen it recognizes has not been identified. No much larger clone is present one base from it, and per-base qualities are unavailable. The data were obtained in a study of cytomegalovirus exposure and HLA in healthy donors (dated by TCRdb to the late 2010s). With regard to the full study: In an earlier analysis of 450 to 750 of the donors, about 260 Gb of sequence data and some 120 million unique TCR beta sequences from about 190 million T cells were reported. All discovery cohort repertoires had been generated using a single sequencing platform. Across some 400 genotyped donors of the cohort, an average of approximately 220,000 unique TCR beta nucleotide sequences per donor were sequenced, and approximately 19% of those sequences were non-productive. A later genetic analysis took genome-wide SNP genotypes for about 55% of the 666 donors and used that subset as a discovery cohort. Donor age, sex, ethnicity and CMV serostatus were compiled alongside the repertoire data. A later analysis re-analyzed previously published TCR beta repertoires from 660 or so donors and added high-resolution HLA genotyping to study TCR occurrence patterns. Among the approximately 400 genotyped donors, approximately 76% belonged to the genetic ancestry cluster associated with self-reported Caucasian donors. In an earlier analysis of roughly 540 of the donors, high-throughput TCR beta sequencing was used to judge whether each TCR beta V gene segment behaved as functional or pseudogenic. An early release that covered fewer than 800 HLA-typed donors contained approximately 300 gigabases of sequencing data and about 84 million unique TCR sequences. The study combined high-throughput TCR immunosequencing, statistical association of individual TCRs with disease status, and machine learning to predict cytomegalovirus infection status. In addition to the first cohort of roughly 700 subjects, a separate validation cohort of approximately 110 different subjects was used. The number of donors typed differed by locus, with about 629-640 for A, B, C, DRB1 and DQB1, around 500 for DQA1, under 610 for DPA1, and around 460 for DPB1. The T cell repertoires of some 700 subjects were profiled by immunosequencing and related to cytomegalovirus serostatus. The aim of the study was to test whether cataloging public T cell receptors could identify signatures of past pathogen exposure. A handful of DR-DQ haplotypes were treated as single units for association and clustering because of strong linkage in the cohort. HLA typing included class I and class II loci at four-digit resolution. The later analysis used no new phenotypic data to find candidate immune exposures, relying instead on TCR beta sequences and their occurrence across donors. The study at large found these results: In this cohort, only TCR beta chains were sequenced, and detectable features were limited by the absence of alpha or paired-chain data. In a later genetic analysis, a missense DCLRE1C variant was associated with V-gene and J-gene trimming of TCR beta chains, and the association was replicated in an independent cohort. Because counts were too low, roughly 17 rarely observed V segments, including chromosome 9 orphons, were left out of the earlier analysis of roughly 600 of the donors. A later analysis found that TCR association rates varied across HLA loci, with DRB1 alleles showing the most associated TCRs and HLA-C alleles the fewest. The authors suggested that the approach could potentially be generalized to other disease states and immunological phenotypes. A later genetic analysis reported fewer N-insertions in productive TCRs among donors in an Asian-associated ancestry cluster than the roughly 700-donor mean. Linkage disequilibrium might explain the correlated functional status among segregating V segments, but an unknown experimental factor could not be ruled out. A later analysis found that HLA-associated TCR beta chains were more clonally expanded and had lower generation probabilities than equally common non-associated chains. Most TCR sequences were observed very rarely across donors, whereas some public TCRs were present in many individuals. The classifier was reported to diagnose cytomegalovirus status with high specificity and sensitivity in both the original and validation cohorts. Assigning TCR associations to individual alleles was difficult when HLA alleles, especially DR and DQ, strongly co-occurred. In the study, around 160 TCR beta chains were listed as associated with cytomegalovirus. In vitro tests confirmed that a few of the cytomegalovirus-associated TCR beta chains recognize cytomegalovirus antigens. In an earlier analysis of some 640 of the donors, most TCR beta V segments were observed in productive rearrangements about 87% or about 30% of the time, broadly matching IMGT annotations. A further reported finding was that TCR beta sequences accurately predicted the HLA-A and HLA-B alleles for most subjects in the first cohort. Sequencing depth was assumed to be roughly uniform across donors in the presence/absence analyses, though that assumption may not hold. The sequencing pipeline was judged likely to have produced a cluster of highly shared sequence variants as a technical artifact. Because some donors lacked HLA typing at each locus, the association tests relied only on the typed subset. Some IMGT-functional V segments, including TRBV6-2 and TRBV6-3, could not be told apart with the 87-base-pair reads, so those segments were excluded. At a false discovery rate of 0.05, a later analysis linked 16,000 or so TCR beta sequences to specific HLA alleles. CMV serostatus was the only immune exposure information available for the cohort. A later analysis reported that several top co-occurrence clusters appeared linked to parvovirus B19, influenza, CMV and Epstein-Barr virus. Most CMV-associated TCR beta chains appeared to be HLA-restricted in a later analysis, and the HLA associations seemed to be driven largely by CMV exposure.

The cohort comprised fewer than 750 healthy bone marrow donors. All cohort members were sampled while nominally healthy, although unrecorded immune exposures were likely present. The donor was CMV seronegative and belonged to the group of under 400 seronegative cohort members. Each donor provided a peripheral blood sample, and peripheral blood mononuclear cells were used for TCR beta sequencing. The Qiagen DNeasy Blood Extraction Kit was used to extract genomic DNA from the blood cell samples. Library preparation was by the immunoSEQ multiplex PCR assay. For the multiplex PCR, a mixture combining 60 forward primers for TCR Vbeta segments and 13 reverse primers for TCR Jbeta segments was used. The CDR3 region of rearranged TCR beta genes was amplified from genomic DNA with a multiplex PCR assay. The amplified TCR beta libraries were sequenced on the Illumina HiSeq System as 87-base-pair reads. Concerning the study's data processing: In a later analysis, some 80 million unique TCR beta chains were counted across the roughly 610 repertoires, and approximately 9.9 million of these chains were shared by at least two donors. A nearest-neighbor algorithm error-corrected the raw reads and collapsed the reads into unique sequences, merging closely related sequences to remove PCR and sequencing errors. V, D and J gene segments were assigned by aligning CDR3 sequences to IMGT reference sequences. Each retained sequence needed at least a six-nucleotide match to both a V gene segment and a J gene segment. Rearrangements were classified as productive when the CDR3 lacked stop codons and remained in frame with V and J, and all other rearrangements were classified as non-productive. CDR3 was defined according to IMGT convention as the region running from the second conserved V-encoded cysteine to the conserved J-encoded phenylalanine. Sequences without an unambiguous match to a single V gene segment were excluded from the earlier analysis of almost 600 of the donors. An earlier analysis of 500 to 700 of the donors classified V segments as functional when productive rearrangements were above 56.7% and as segregating when the standard deviation between donors was above 5%. A statistical classification framework was built for diagnosing cytomegalovirus status from the catalog of TCR beta chain sequences. V and J gene assignment, in a later analysis, came from comparing TCR nucleotide sequences with IMGT/GENE-DB human TR gene sequences. The TCRdist pipeline was used in a later analysis to assign CDR3 sequences and most-parsimonious VDJ recombination scenarios. A later analysis defined each TCR beta chain by its CDR3 amino acid sequence plus V-gene family, and excluded reads lacking a unique V-gene family. As a way to deal with suspected cross-contamination and a sequencing artifact, a later analysis dropped approximately 590 nucleotide sequences that were highly shared and had low generation probability. In a later analysis, a clonal expansion index was calculated for each public chain from normalized within-repertoire ranks of inferred template counts. In a later analysis, generation probabilities were computed with a VDJ recombination model fitted to out-of-frame rearrangements, and the resulting probabilities were checked against IGoR. In a later analysis, hypergeometric tests were used to score TCR-TCR, TCR-HLA and TCR-CMV co-occurrence, with a repertoire-size bias correction applied to TCR pairs. A later analysis estimated false discovery rates by permuting HLA or CMV assignments 20 times. In a later analysis, co-occurring TCRs were grouped with DBSCAN, and TCRdist sequence similarity was added when clustering was performed within HLA-allele-positive subsets. Repertoires with fewer than 30,000 or more than 120,000 public chains, plus five repertoires with anomalous nucleotide sharing, were excluded from co-occurrence clustering. The immuneACCESS repertoire file appears here via TCRdb, limited to in-frame rearrangements. These files lack a portion of the clones; in checked studies, under half of the deficit traces to unresolved V genes, and the cause of the others is not known. That table furnishes V, J and clone size, whereas the DNA furnished D and trimming. The sample records about 190,000 clones, roughly 84% of which are singletons. Jointly, the top ten make up about 0.25% of the sample.

Sequences SGHVS (CDR1) and FNYEAQ (CDR2) are obtained from the germline V gene. Including cysteine and phenylalanine, the CDR3 has 13 amino acids. The sequence is cut down to CDR3 DNA, 39 bases in frame from base 1. A distance of 7 bases separates the germline ends of V and J, which lose 1 base and 3 bases respectively. Here the chain combines TRBV7-6 and TRBJ2-7, with TRBD1 as a weak D call on 5 bases. The sequencing sample was made of PBMCs. The TCR sequence derives from a boy aged 10-17 years in good health and CMV-seronegative. At the DNA level, the sequence is TGTGCCAGCAGCTTAGTAACAGGCTACGAGCAGTACTTC. It translates to CASSLVTGYEQYF. Beyond the CDR3, the reference TRBV7-6 and TRBJ2-7 genes provide the residues; the full variable domain reads: GAGVSQSPRYKVTKRGQDVALRCDPISGHVSLYWYRQALGQGPEFLTYFNYEAQQDKSGLPNDRFSAERPEGSISTLTIQRTEQRDSAMYRCASSLVTGYEQYFGPGTRLTVT.